This T cell receptor beta chain is drawn from a study of blood T cell repertoires in COVID-19. For the study at large: The United States, Italy and Spain provided the acute and convalescent COVID-19 samples.

The CDR3 contains 11 residues. CDR1 SEHNR and CDR2 FQNEAQ come from the germline V gene (reference sequence). Trimming left V 2 bases short and J 9 bases short, with 5 bases between. In the study's own analysis: For nucleated cells, counts were estimated from reference gene primer amplification. Using immunoSEQ multiplex PCR, the repertoire was profiled, and TCRdb retains in-frame clones only, with some absent. The DNA gave D and trimming, while V, J and clone size come from that table. Seen here are around 190,000 clones, approximately 82% observed once, and the top ten hold around 13%. The chain uses TRBV7-9 and TRBJ2-1, with D hard to call. The sample taken for sequencing was peripheral blood. The source is a human donor in a cohort sampled during active COVID-19. The CDR3 loop is CASSLRSEQFF. CDR3 in DNA: TGTGCCAGCAGCTTACGGTCTGAGCAGTTCTTC.